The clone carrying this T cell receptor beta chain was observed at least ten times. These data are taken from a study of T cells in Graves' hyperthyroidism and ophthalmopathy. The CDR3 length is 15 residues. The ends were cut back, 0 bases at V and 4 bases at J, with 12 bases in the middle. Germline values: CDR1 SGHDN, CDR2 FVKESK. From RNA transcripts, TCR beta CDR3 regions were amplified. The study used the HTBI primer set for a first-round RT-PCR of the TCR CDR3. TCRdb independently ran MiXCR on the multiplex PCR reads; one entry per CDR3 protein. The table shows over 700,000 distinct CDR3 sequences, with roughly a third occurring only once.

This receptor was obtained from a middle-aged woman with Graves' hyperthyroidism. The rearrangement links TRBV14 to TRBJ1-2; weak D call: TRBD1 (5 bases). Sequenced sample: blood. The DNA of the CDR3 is TGTGCCAGCAGCCAAGATGGGGGTTCGGCCTATGGCTACACCTTC. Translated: CASSQDGGSAYGYTF.